This T cell receptor beta chain originates from a study of cytomegalovirus exposure and HLA in healthy donors. Whole-study results and caveats: Most of the CMV-associated TCR beta chains (in a later analysis) appeared to be HLA-restricted. Investigators reported over 150 TCR beta chains as tied to cytomegalovirus. Analysis was carried out at a later point, and it linked a missense DCLRE1C variant to TCR beta V- and J-gene trimming. Likely technical artifact: a cluster of highly shared sequence variants.

Researchers ran the PCR with 60 Vbeta and 13 Jbeta primers. Assay used: immunoSEQ multiplex PCR; TCRdb lists only in-frame clones, some missing. The sample records 100,000 to 150,000 clones, around 77% being singletons. With respect to this clone: What it recognizes is unknown.

What was sequenced was PBMCs. The receptor's source is a woman aged 40 to 50 in good health and CMV-seropositive.

The CDR3 DNA sequence: TGTGCCAGCTATGCCCGCGGACTAGCGGGAGGAAATGAGCAGTTCTTC. It codes for CASYARGLAGGNEQFF. V and J are TRBV28 and TRBJ2-1, with 14 nucleotides matching TRBD2. After removal of 8 bases from V and 7 bases from J, the junction contained 10 bases not matched to a gene. Germline V gene lookup returns CDR1 MDHEN and CDR2 SYDVKM. The length of the CDR3 is 16 residues. The whole variable domain, remainder taken from reference TRBV28 and TRBJ2-1, is DVKVTQSSRYLVKRTGEKVFLECVQDMDHENMFWYRQDPGLGLRLIYFSYDVKMKEKGDIPEGYSVSREKKERFSLILESASTNQTSMYLCASYARGLAGGNEQFFGPGTRLTVL.